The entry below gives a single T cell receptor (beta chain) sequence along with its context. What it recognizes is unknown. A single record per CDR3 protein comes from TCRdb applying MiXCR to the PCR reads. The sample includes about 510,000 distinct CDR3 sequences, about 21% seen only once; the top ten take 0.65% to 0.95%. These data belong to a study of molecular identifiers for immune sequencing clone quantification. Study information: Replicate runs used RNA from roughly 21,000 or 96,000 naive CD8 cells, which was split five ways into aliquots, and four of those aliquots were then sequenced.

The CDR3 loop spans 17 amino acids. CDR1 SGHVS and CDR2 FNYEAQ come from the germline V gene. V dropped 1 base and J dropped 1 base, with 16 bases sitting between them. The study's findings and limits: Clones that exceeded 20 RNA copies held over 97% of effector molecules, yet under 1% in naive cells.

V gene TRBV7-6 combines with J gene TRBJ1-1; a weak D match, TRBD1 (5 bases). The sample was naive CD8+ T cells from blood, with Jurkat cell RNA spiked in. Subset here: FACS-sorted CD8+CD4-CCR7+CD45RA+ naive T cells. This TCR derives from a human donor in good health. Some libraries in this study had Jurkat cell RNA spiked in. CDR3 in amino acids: CASSLEQAGAPNTEAFF. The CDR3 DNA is TGTGCCAGCAGCTTAGAACAGGCGGGAGCCCCGAACACTGAAGCTTTCTTT. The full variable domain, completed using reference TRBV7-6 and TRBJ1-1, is GAGVSQSPRYKVTKRGQDVALRCDPISGHVSLYWYRQALGQGPEFLTYFNYEAQQDKSGLPNDRFSAERPEGSISTLTIQRTEQRDSAMYRCASSLEQAGAPNTEAFFGQGTRLTVV.